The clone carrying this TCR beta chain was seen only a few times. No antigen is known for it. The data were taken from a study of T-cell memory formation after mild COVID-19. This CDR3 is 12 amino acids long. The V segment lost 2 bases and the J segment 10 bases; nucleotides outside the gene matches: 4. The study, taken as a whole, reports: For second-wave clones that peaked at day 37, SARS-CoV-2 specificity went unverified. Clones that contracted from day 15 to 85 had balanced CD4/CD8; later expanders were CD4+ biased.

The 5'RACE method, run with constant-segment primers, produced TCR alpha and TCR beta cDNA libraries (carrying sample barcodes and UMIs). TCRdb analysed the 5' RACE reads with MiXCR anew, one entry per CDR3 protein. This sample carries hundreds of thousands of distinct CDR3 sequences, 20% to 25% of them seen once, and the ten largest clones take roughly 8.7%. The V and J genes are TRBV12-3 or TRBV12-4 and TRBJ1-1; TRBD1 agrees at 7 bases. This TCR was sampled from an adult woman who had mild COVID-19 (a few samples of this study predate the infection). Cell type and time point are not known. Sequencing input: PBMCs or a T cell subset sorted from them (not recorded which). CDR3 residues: CASSLRTGAAFF. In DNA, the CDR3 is TGTGCCAGCAGTTTACGTACAGGGGCAGCTTTCTTT.